The 11 T cell receptor beta chains reported below all come from one sample, sequenced in a study of cytomegalovirus exposure and HLA in healthy donors. The study ran its PCR with 60 Vbeta and 13 Jbeta primers. Sequencing was performed with immunoSEQ multiplex PCR; in TCRdb, only in-frame clones are kept and a portion is missing. The data show about 140,000 clones, around 82% seen once. Sequencing was carried out using PBMCs. These TCRs come from a female donor in good health and CMV-seronegative.

The rearrangement uses TRBV4-2 and TRBJ2-1; 7 bases fit TRBD2. This CDR3 spans 16 amino acids. V dropped 2 bases and J dropped 0; count of bases not matched to a gene: 4. Per the germline V gene, CDR1 is LGHNA and CDR2 is YNFKEQ. The CDR3 region is CASSQQSGNSYNEQFF. As DNA, the CDR3 is TGTGCCAGCAGCCAACAGAGCGGGAACTCCTACAATGAGCAGTTCTTC.

The chain combines TRBV6-5 with TRBJ2-7; no clear D. The V end lost 0 bases, the J end lost 5 bases, and 11 bases lay between the germline ends. The CDR3 totals 14 residues. Germline lookup yields CDR1 MNHEY and CDR2 SVGAGI. The DNA for the CDR3 is TGTGCCAGCAGTTACTCTAGGAGTTTGGACGAGCAGTACTTC. Residues: CASSYSRSLDEQYF.

CDR3 amino acids: CASSEGTGLGQPQHF. CDR3 in DNA: TGTGCCAGCAGTGAAGGAACAGGCCTCGGTCAGCCCCAGCATTTT. The chain carries TRBV6-1 and TRBJ1-5; tentatively, D is TRBD1 (5 bases). V was pared by 1 base and J by 6 bases, with 13 bases between. Germline V gene lookup returns CDR1 MNHNS and CDR2 SASEGT. The CDR3 loop spans 15 amino acids.

CDR3 DNA: TGTGCCAGCAGCTTGGTGCGGGGGGGCTTTGTCTACGAGCAGTACTTC. Translation: CASSLVRGGFVYEQYF. The rearrangement joins TRBV5-6 to TRBJ2-7, with 9 positions matching TRBD2. The J segment lost 3 bases and the V segment lost 0 bases, leaving 7 bases of the junction unmatched. Germline CDR1 SGHDT, CDR2 YYEEEE. CDR3 length equals 16 residues.

This chain joins TRBV6-1 and TRBJ2-5, with 8 bases aligning to TRBD2. V dropped 1 base and J dropped 1; count of bases not matched to a gene: 5. CDR1 is MNHNS, CDR2 SASEGT, per germline. This CDR3 spans 16 amino acids. The CDR3 protein is CASSEERGLGQETQYF. The CDR3 DNA reads TGTGCCAGCAGTGAAGAGCGGGGGCTTGGCCAAGAGACCCAGTACTTC.

The rearrangement joins TRBV4-2 to TRBJ1-3, with 7 bases that match TRBD1. CDR1 and CDR2 from the germline V gene are LGHNA and YNFKEQ. Unmatched junction bases numbered 4, after V lost 0 bases and J lost 2 bases. The CDR3 contains 16 residues. The CDR3, as DNA: TGTGCCAGCAGCCAAGAGGGAACAGGGGCTGGAAACACCATATATTTT. Translated: CASSQEGTGAGNTIYF.

The sample holds a few counts of this clone. The genes are TRBV6-5 and TRBJ1-5; D is ambiguous. Germline CDR1 is MNHEY and CDR2 is SVGAGI. Trimming took 4 bases from V and 2 from J, leaving 9 bases between them. The CDR3 length is 14 residues. The CDR3 DNA is TGTGCCAGCAGTTCCGGGTACGGCAATCAGCCCCAGCATTTT. Protein product: CASSSGYGNQPQHF.

This clone has more than one count but fewer than ten. The chain couples TRBV6-1 to TRBJ1-5; D is undetermined. CDR1 and CDR2 (germline): MNHNS, SASEGT. Trimming shortened V by 3 bases and J by 9 bases, and 12 bases separated the two germline ends. This CDR3 spans 13 amino acids. For the CDR3, the DNA is TGTGCCAGCAGTGACGGGGTCGGGCGGCCCCAGCATTTT. It is translated as CASSDGVGRPQHF.

The CDR3 nucleotides are TGTGCCAGCAGCTTAGATACCGGCAGGGTATACGAGCAGTACTTC. The encoded protein is CASSLDTGRVYEQYF. The gene calls are TRBV11-2 and TRBJ2-7; the D gene is possibly TRBD1 (5 bases). Trimming pared 0 bases from V and 4 bases from J, leaving 13 bases between. The germline V gene encodes CDR1 SGHAT and CDR2 FQNNGV. The CDR3 runs to 15 residues. Together with reference TRBV11-2 and TRBJ2-7, the CDR3 gives the full variable domain: EAGVAQSPRYKIIEKRQSVAFWCNPISGHATLYWYQQILGQGPKLLIQFQNNGVVDDSQLPKDRFSAERLKGVDSTLKIQPAKLEDSAVYLCASSLDTGRVYEQYFGPGTRLTVT.

This clone was found a few times. The genes are TRBV7-9 and TRBJ2-7; D is perhaps TRBD1 (6 bases). This CDR3 has 14 amino acids. V was pared by 2 bases and J by 3 bases, with 11 bases between. CDR1 and CDR2 (germline): SEHNR, FQNEAQ (reference sequence). The CDR3 region is CASSLSQGLYEQYF. The DNA of the CDR3 is TGTGCCAGCAGCTTATCACAGGGCCTCTACGAGCAGTACTTC.

The chain carries TRBV5-1 and TRBJ2-1, with 8 bases that match TRBD2. This CDR3 has 15 residues. The junction had 8 bases not matched to a gene; V was cut back by 4 bases and J by 5 bases. Germline V gene lookup returns CDR1 SGHRS and CDR2 YFSETQ. The CDR3 loop reads CASSRAGVGDNEQFF. The CDR3, as DNA: TGCGCCAGCAGCAGAGCGGGAGTAGGAGACAATGAGCAGTTCTTC.